This is a list of T cell receptor beta chains from one sample in a study of technical replicates of blood from several donors. The repertoire was sequenced with immunoSEQ multiplex PCR; TCRdb's copy has only in-frame clones and lacks some. The sample contains around 54,000 clones, 95% to 96% of which appear only once. Sequenced input: T cells isolated from PBMCs. The receptors come from a human donor in good health. CDR3s include the opening cysteine and the closing phenylalanine or tryptophan. The D gene is left open where the match is weak. Only part of the rows carry a size: once, few, many, or a class if the clone is expanded.

V gene	J gene	D gene	clone size	CDR3 DNA	CDR3 protein
TRBV28	TRBJ2-7	TRBD1	.	TGTGCCAGCAGTTTTATACGACAGGGGGCGAAGAACGAGCAGTACTTC	CASSFIRQGAKNEQYF
TRBV9	TRBJ1-1	TRBD1	.	TGTGCCAGCAGCGTAGATCGAGACAGGGGGATCACTGAAGCTTTCTTT	CASSVDRDRGITEAFF
TRBV6-5	TRBJ1-2	.	.	TGTGCCAGCAGTTACACACAGGGTTATTACTATGGCTACACCTTC	CASSYTQGYYYGYTF
TRBV5-1	TRBJ2-7	TRBD2	.	TGCGCCAGCACCCTCTCCGGGACTAGCGGGAGTGGGTACGAGCAGTACTTC	CASTLSGTSGSGYEQYF
TRBV18	TRBJ1-1	.	.	TGTGCCAGCTCACCAAACGGCGGCAGCCTGAACACTGAAGCTTTCTTT	CASSPNGGSLNTEAFF
TRBV19	TRBJ1-2	.	.	TGTGCCAGTAGTCCGGCAGAGGGTGGCTACACCTTC	CASSPAEGGYTF
TRBV5-1	TRBJ2-7	TRBD1	.	TGCGCCAGCAGCGGCGGACAGGCGAGCTCCTACGAGCAGTACTTC	CASSGGQASSYEQYF
TRBV25-1	TRBJ2-7	.	.	TGTGCCAGCAGTGAATATGGAACAGGGATCGAGCAGTACTTC	CASSEYGTGIEQYF
TRBV10-1	TRBJ1-2	.	.	TGCGCCAGCAGTGAGTCCCAAAAAAATCCCTATGGCTACACCTTC	CASSESQKNPYGYTF
TRBV30	TRBJ2-7	.	.	TGTGCCTGGAGTACGTTCGCGGTAAGCTCCTACGAGCAGTACTTC	CAWSTFAVSSYEQYF
TRBV9	TRBJ1-3	.	.	TGTGCCAGCAGCGCGCCAGGGGATGGAAACACCATATATTTT	CASSAPGDGNTIYF
TRBV5-1	TRBJ2-7	TRBD2	.	TGCGCCAGCAGCTTGTCAAGCGGGAGGGACGAGCAGTACTTC	CASSLSSGRDEQYF
TRBV30	TRBJ2-7	TRBD2	.	TGTGCCTGGACTGGGACTAGCGGTTCCTACGAGCAGTACTTC	CAWTGTSGSYEQYF
TRBV11-3	TRBJ2-2	.	.	TGTGCCAGCAACCAGATCAGGGGCGGGGAGCTGTTTTTT	CASNQIRGGELFF
TRBV5-8	TRBJ1-4	.	.	TGTGCCAGCACTGGGCAGTTTAATGAAAAACTGTTTTTT	CASTGQFNEKLFF
TRBV27	TRBJ2-7	TRBD1	.	TGTGCCAGCAGTTTGGCCGGACAGGCTGTCTCCTACGAGCAGTACTTC	CASSLAGQAVSYEQYF
TRBV7-9	TRBJ2-4	.	.	TGTGCCAGCAGCTTTATGGCAGGGCCCGACATTCAGTACTTC	CASSFMAGPDIQYF
TRBV4-2	TRBJ2-1	.	few	TGTGCCAGCAGCCAAGAAAAAAGCGAGTACAATGAGCAGTTCTTC	CASSQEKSEYNEQFF
TRBV2	TRBJ2-7	.	once	TGTGCCAGCAGTGATCAGGCCTCTACCTACGAGCAGTACTTC	CASSDQASTYEQYF
TRBV19	TRBJ2-7	TRBD1	.	TGTGCCAGTAGCTGGACAGGGGGCAACCGCGAGCAGTACTTC	CASSWTGGNREQYF